This TCR beta chain was sequenced during a study of blood T cell repertoires in COVID-19. Deletions cut 6 bases from V and 2 bases from J, with 13 bases between. Germline CDR1 and CDR2: LNHDA and SQIVND (reference sequence). There are 14 residues in the CDR3. The table came from immunoSEQ multiplex PCR; TCRdb's copy has only in-frame clones and leaves some out. The sample holds approximately 45,000 clones, 75% to 90% seen once. This clonotype was sampled from a human donor in a cohort sampled during active COVID-19. The chain couples TRBV19 to TRBJ1-2; D is possibly TRBD1 (6 bases). The sequencing sample was made of peripheral blood. The CDR3 coding sequence is TGTGCCAGTAGCTACCCGGGACAAAACTATGGCTACACCTTC. Translating it yields CASSYPGQNYGYTF.